This note documents a single T cell receptor beta chain sequence. In the authors' workflow: Reference gene primer amplification yielded estimated nucleated cell counts. Libraries were prepared by immunoSEQ multiplex PCR; TCRdb keeps only in-frame clonotypes and omits some of them. That table supplies the V and J calls and clone size; D and trimming were determined from the DNA. The sample consists of fewer than 250,000 clones, just under 85% of them appearing once. The sample originates from a study of blood T cell repertoires in COVID-19. As for the study in general: COVID-19 samples, acute and convalescent, were from the United States, Italy and Spain. Sources were T cells, B-cell-depleted T cells, or PBMCs; the material itself was cDNA or gDNA.

CDR3 length: 14 residues. CDR1 and CDR2 from the germline V gene are MNHEY and SVGEGT. Unmatched junction bases numbered 4, after V lost 6 bases and J lost 0 bases. The TCR comes from a woman aged 65 to 85 with active or convalescent COVID-19. Sequencing was carried out using peripheral blood. This chain uses TRBV6-2 or TRBV6-3 with TRBJ1-2; 7 bases agree with TRBD1. The CDR3 loop is CASSRGTTNYGYTF. For the CDR3, the DNA is TGTGCCAGCAGCAGGGGGACAACTAACTATGGCTACACCTTC.